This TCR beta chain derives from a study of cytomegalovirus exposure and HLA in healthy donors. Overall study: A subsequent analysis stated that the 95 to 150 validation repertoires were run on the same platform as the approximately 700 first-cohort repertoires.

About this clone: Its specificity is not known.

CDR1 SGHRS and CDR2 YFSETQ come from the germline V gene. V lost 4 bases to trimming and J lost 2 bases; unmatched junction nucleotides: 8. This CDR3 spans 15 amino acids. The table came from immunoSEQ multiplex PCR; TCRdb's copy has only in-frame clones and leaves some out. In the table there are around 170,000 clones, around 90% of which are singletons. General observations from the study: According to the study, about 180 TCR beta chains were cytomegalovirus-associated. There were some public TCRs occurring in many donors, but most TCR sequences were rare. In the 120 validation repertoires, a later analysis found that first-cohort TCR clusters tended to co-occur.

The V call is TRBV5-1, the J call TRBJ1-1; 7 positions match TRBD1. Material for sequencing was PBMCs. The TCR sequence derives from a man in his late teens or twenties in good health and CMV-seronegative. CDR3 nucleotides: TGCGCCAGCAGCGCGCGACAGGGCTCAAACACTGAAGCTTTCTTT. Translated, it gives CASSARQGSNTEAFF.